This T cell receptor (beta chain) is from a study of control samples from healthy donors and cancer patients. This CDR3 is 15 amino acids long. CDR1 MDHEN and CDR2 SYDVKM come from the germline V gene. V lost 7 bases to trimming and J lost 4 bases; unmatched junction nucleotides: 7. Some clones are missing from TCRdb's copy, which holds only in-frame ones; the method was immunoSEQ multiplex PCR. The repertoire holds more than 150,000 clones, with roughly 90% as singletons. This clone was observed a handful of times. The TCR originated in a woman aged 25 to 39 in good health. Sequencing input: blood. The rearrangement joins TRBV28 to TRBJ2-3; 11 bases match TRBD2. The CDR3 reads CASTIAGGPADTQYF. The DNA of the CDR3 is TGTGCCAGCACTATAGCGGGAGGGCCCGCAGATACGCAGTATTTT.